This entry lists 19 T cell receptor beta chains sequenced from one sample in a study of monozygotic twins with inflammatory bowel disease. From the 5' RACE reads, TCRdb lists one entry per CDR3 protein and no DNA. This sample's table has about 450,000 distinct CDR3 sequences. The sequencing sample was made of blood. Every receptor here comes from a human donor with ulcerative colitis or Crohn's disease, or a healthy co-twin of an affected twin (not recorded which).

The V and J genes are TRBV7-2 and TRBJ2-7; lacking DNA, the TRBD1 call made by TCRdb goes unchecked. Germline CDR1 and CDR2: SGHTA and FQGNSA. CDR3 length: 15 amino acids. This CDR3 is CASSPKGGRSYEQYF.

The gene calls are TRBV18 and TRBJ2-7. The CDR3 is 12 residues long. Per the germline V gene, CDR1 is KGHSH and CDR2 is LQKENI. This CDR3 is CASSPEAYEQYF.

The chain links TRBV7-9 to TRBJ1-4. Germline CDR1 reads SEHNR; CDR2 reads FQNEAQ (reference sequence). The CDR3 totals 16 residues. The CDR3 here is CASSLPRTVTNEKLFF.

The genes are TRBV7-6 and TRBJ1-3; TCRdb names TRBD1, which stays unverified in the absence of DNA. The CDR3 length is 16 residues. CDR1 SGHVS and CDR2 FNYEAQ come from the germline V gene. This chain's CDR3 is CASSLAPGQSGNTIYF.

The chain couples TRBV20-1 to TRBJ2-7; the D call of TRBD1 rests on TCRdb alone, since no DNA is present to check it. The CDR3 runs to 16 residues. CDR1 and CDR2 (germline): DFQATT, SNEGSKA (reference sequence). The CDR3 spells CSATPTGTGYSYEQYF.

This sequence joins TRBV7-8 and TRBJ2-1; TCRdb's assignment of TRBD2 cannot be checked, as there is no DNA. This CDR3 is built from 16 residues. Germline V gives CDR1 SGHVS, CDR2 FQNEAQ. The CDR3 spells CASSRTSGRSHNEQFF.

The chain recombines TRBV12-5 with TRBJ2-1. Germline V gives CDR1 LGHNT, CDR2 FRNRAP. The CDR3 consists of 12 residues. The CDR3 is CASAALGDEQFF.

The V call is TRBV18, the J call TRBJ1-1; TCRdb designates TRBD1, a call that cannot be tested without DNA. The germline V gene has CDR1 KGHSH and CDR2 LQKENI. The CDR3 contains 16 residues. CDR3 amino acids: CASSPYLDSLNTEAFF.

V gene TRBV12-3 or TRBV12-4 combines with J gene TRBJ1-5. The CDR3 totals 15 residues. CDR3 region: CASSFEMRTNQPQHF.

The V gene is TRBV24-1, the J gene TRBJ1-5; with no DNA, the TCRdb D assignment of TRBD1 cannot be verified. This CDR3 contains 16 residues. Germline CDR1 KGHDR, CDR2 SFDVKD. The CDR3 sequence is CATSDPGQGASQPQHF.

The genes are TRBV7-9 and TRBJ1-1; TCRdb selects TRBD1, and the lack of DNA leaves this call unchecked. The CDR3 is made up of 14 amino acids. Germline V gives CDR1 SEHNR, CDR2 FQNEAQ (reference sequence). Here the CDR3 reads CASTLEGASTEAFF.

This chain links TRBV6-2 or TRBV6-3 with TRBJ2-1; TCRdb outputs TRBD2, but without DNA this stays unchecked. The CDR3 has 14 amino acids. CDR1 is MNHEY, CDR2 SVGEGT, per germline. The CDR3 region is CASSYSGEALKQFF.

The CDR3 is CSARVVEKLFF. The rearrangement joins TRBV20-1 to TRBJ1-4. CDR1 and CDR2 (germline): DFQATT, SNEGSKA (reference sequence). This CDR3 region has 11 residues.

CDR3 region: CASSTLEDRVEQYF. The genes are TRBV28 and TRBJ2-7; the TRBD1 assignment by TCRdb is unverifiable without DNA. Germline V CDR1 and CDR2: MDHEN, SYDVKM. The CDR3 has 14 residues.

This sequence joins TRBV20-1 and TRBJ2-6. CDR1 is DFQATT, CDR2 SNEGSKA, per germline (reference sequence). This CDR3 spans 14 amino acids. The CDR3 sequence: CSAREGSGANVLTF.

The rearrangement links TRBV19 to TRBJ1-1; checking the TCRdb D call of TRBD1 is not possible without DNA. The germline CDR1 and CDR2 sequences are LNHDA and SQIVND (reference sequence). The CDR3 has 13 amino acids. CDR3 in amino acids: CASTRDTFTEAFF.

CDR3 protein: CASSPGQGKYGYTF. The chain links TRBV5-6 to TRBJ1-2; TCRdb names TRBD1, which stays unverified in the absence of DNA. The germline V gene encodes CDR1 SGHDT and CDR2 YYEEEE. The CDR3 has 14 amino acids.

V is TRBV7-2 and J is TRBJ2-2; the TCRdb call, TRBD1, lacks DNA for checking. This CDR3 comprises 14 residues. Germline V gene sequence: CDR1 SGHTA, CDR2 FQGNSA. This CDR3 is CASSFTGWTGELFF.

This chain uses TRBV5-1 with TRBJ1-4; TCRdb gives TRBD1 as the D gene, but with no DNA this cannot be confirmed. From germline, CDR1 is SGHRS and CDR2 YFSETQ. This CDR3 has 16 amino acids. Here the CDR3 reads CASSPGTGGENEKLFF.